Here is one TCR beta chain with its context. Its cognate antigen is unknown. A sample-barcoded 5' primer and a J-beta primer mix were used in a second PCR of roughly 6 to 11 cycles. A template-switch adaptor that had 12 random nucleotides put a tag on each cDNA molecule. From the 5' RACE reads, TCRdb called clonotypes with MiXCR, one entry per CDR3 protein. This sample yields around 1.7 million distinct CDR3 sequences, of which over 25% are seen a single time; 7.7% belongs to the top ten. Per sample, extraction of total RNA gave at least 5.5 micrograms in every case. CDR3 length: 14 residues. Germline assignment: CDR1 SGHVS and CDR2 FNYEAQ. Trimming pared 4 bases from V and 2 bases from J, leaving 10 bases between. This entry comes from a study of blood T cells in healthy people across ages. Study-level findings and limits: Observed TCR beta diversity per million T cells went down as age went up. This fall followed a roughly linear course with age.

The V gene is TRBV7-6, the J gene TRBJ2-3; D gene unclear. Specimen: blood. The TCR sequence derives from a woman between 25 and 40 years old in good health. This chain's CDR3 is CASSSGRTTDTQYF. Here the CDR3 DNA reads TGTGCCAGCAGCTCTGGCAGAACCACAGATACGCAGTATTTT.